Sequencing of this T cell receptor (beta chain) was carried out in a study of T cell responses to AZD1222 COVID-19 vaccine (TCRdb year 2021). Regarding the complete study: TCR sequencing covered 230 to 250 trial participants: 200 to 220 given two doses of AZD1222 and 26 given two doses of MenACWY control vaccine. Trial participants were enrolled into age subgroups of 18-55, 56-69 and 70-plus years, which contained around 150, 29 and 61 TCR-sequenced participants, respectively. What the work shows at the level of the full study, not this receptor alone: The whole spike protein was spanned by vaccine-associated CD4 TCRs, and dominant responses were seen in regions 160-218 and 743-854. Because no day 14 peak-response samples were available, repertoires were characterized only after the peak T cell response. The 56-69-year group was small, and its depth increase did not reach significance, likely because of low power. Conclusions about previously exposed vaccinees were limited because only 5 or 6 AZD1222 recipients were SARS-CoV-2 seropositive at baseline. A significant rise in spike-specific TCR breadth and depth was observed after two AZD1222 doses relative to day 0 and relative to MenACWY recipients. Participants were mostly white British and included more females than males, and it was suggested by the authors that clonal diversity may have been underestimated. Reportedly, almost half of the unique spike-specific TCRs recognized epitopes lying outside the regions that are mutated in the B.1.351 and B.1.1.7 variants.

Regarding this clone: This receptor's antigen is unknown. No much larger clone is present one base from it, and per-base qualities are unavailable.

Explained via the paper, the time point label denotes: about 28 days (+/-7) after the second vaccine dose. Because spike-specific TCR depth and breadth did not differ between the two schedules, AZD1222 recipients who got a second dose at roughly 4 weeks were pooled with those who got a second dose at roughly 12 weeks. Vaccinee samples came from UK trials COV001 and COV002, including a single-blind randomized controlled phase 2/3 trial of AZD1222 (ChAdOx1 nCoV-19) in healthy adults. Trial participant PBMC samples were collected at day 0 and day 28 after the second dose for TCRbeta chain sequencing. Looking up the germline V gene yields CDR1 ENHRY and CDR2 SYGVKD. The germline ends are 10 bases apart after V is trimmed by 6 bases and J by 5 bases. The CDR3 contains 13 residues, cysteine and phenylalanine counted. The read is trimmed to its CDR3 DNA, 39 bases read in frame from base 1. The CDR3 regions of human TCRbeta chains were analyzed by immunosequencing. Per the original workflow: TCRs in the repertoires were compared against a reference library of SARS-CoV-2-specific TCRs that had been generated with the MIRA antigen-specificity platform. Breadth was defined as the fraction of unique TCRs that were SARS-CoV-2-associated. Depth was defined as the fraction of total T cells that were SARS-CoV-2-associated. Using the MIRA data, each spike-specific TCR was assigned both to the spike region to which the TCR was reactive and to a CD4 or CD8 class. Log10-transformed breadth and depth values were compared by one-way ANOVA with Sidak's multiple comparisons tests. This immuneACCESS table, as held by TCRdb, lists in-frame sequences with V and J called but not all clones. Of the missing ones, under half trace to an unresolved V gene in checked studies; the others have no known cause. The DNA gave D and trimming, while V, J and clone size come from that table. In all, the sample holds around 150,000 clones, and 90% to 95% of those were seen once. Together, the top ten hold less than 1.3% of the sample.

Source: peripheral blood, taken 28 days after the second AZD1222 dose. This sequence originates from an adult who received the AZD1222 COVID-19 vaccine. The V and J segments used are TRBV10-3 and TRBJ2-2, and perhaps TRBD1 as D gene, on 5 matching bases. In nucleotides, the sequence is TGTGCCATCAGGGGGCCGCGGACCGGGGAGCTGTTTTTT. This is translated as CAIRGPRTGELFF.